This TCR beta chain was captured in a study of blood T cell repertoires in COVID-19. TCRdb's table, derived via immunoSEQ multiplex PCR, lists solely in-frame clones and lacks some. The table records about 190,000 clones, 89% of them present only once. CDR1 SGHDT and CDR2 YYEEEE come from the germline V gene. This CDR3 is 15 amino acids long. V was pared by 3 bases and J by 1 base, with 4 bases of the junction left unmatched. The rearrangement links TRBV5-6 to TRBJ2-3, with 8 bases identical to TRBD2. The sequenced sample consisted of peripheral blood. This TCR was sampled from a man between 35 and 55 years old with acute or convalescent COVID-19. DNA of the CDR3: TGTGCCAGCAGCTCCGATAGCGGGGGCACAGATACGCAGTATTTT. Translation gives CASSSDSGGTDTQYF.